The clone carrying this TCR beta chain occurred a few times. The authors' processing: Amplification of reference gene primers provided the estimated nucleated cell counts. The assay was immunoSEQ multiplex PCR, and TCRdb's table has in-frame clones only and misses some. That table supplies the V and J calls and clone size; D and trimming were determined from the DNA. Among under 55,000 clones listed, 85% to 90% were seen once. This CDR3 has 16 residues. Germline CDR1 GTSNPN, CDR2 SVGIG (reference sequence). Germline trimming cut 8 bases from V and 0 bases from J; bases unmatched to any gene: 10. The data stem from a study of blood T cell repertoires in COVID-19. Study-level information: From T cells, B-cell-depleted T cells, or PBMCs came the material, which was cDNA or gDNA.

The gene calls are TRBV30 and TRBJ1-6; 7 nucleotides line up with TRBD1. This TCR came from a human donor in a cohort sampled during active COVID-19. Sequencing was carried out using peripheral blood. The DNA of the CDR3 is TGTGCCGGCTCCGGGACAGCAAACTCCTATAATTCACCCCTCCACTTT. This codes for CAGSGTANSYNSPLHF. Full variable domain (missing parts from reference TRBV30 and TRBJ1-6): SQTIHQWPATLVQPVGSPLSLECTVEGTSNPNLYWYRQAAGRGLQLLFYSVGIGQISSEVPQNLSASRPQDRQFILSSKKLLLSDSGFYLCAGSGTANSYNSPLHFGNGTRLTVT.